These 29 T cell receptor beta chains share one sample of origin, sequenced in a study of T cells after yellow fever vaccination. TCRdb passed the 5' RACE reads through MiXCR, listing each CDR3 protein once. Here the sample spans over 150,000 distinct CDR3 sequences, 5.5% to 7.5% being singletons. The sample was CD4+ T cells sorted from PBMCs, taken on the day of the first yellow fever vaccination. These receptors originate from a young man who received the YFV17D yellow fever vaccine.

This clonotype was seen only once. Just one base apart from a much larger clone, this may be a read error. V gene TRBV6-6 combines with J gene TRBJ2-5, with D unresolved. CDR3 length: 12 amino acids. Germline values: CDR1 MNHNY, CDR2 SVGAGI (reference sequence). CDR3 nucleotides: TGTGCCAACAGTTACCACTCGGAGACCCAGTACTTC. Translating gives CANSYHSETQYF.

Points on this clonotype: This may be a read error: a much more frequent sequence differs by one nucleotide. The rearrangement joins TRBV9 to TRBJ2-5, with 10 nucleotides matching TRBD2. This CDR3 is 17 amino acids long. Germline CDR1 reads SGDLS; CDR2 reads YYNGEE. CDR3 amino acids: CVSSVGPAGGPGETQYF. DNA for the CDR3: TGTGTCAGCAGCGTAGGGCCAGCGGGGGGGCCGGGAGAGACCCAGTACTTC.

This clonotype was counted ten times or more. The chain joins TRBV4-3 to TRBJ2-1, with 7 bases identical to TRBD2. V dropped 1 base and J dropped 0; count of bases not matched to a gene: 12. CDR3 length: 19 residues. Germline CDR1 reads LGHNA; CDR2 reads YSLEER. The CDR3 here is CASSQAKTGGPYSYNEQFF. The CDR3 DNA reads TGCGCCAGCAGCCAAGCGAAGACGGGGGGTCCCTACTCCTACAATGAGCAGTTCTTC.

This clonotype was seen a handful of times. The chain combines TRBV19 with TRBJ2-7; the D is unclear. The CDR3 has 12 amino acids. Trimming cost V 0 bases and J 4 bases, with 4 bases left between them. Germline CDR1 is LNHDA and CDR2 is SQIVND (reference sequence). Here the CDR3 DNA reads TGTGCCAGTAGTATAGATCAGTACGAGCAGTACTTC. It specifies CASSIDQYEQYF.

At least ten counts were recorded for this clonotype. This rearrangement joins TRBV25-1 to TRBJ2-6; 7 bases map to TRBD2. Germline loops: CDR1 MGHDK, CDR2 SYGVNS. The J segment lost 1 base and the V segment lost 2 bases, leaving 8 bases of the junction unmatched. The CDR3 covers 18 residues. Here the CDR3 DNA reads TGTGCCAGCAGTGAACTTATGGGCGGGGGTTCTGGGGCCAACGTCCTGACTTTC. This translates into CASSELMGGGSGANVLTF.

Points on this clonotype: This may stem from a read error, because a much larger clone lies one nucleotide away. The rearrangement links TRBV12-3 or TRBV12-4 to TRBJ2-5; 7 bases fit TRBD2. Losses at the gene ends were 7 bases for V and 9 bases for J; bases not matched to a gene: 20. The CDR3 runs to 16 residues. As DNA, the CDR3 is TGTGCCAGCACCCCCCGGGTGTCTAGCGGAGGGGAGGCCCAGTACTTC. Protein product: CASTPRVSSGGEAQYF.

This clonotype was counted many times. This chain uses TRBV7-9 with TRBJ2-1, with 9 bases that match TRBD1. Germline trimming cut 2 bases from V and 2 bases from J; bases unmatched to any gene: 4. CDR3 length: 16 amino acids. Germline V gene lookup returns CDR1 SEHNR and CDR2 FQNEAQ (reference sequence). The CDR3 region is CASSLIGQGPYNEQFF. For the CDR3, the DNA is TGTGCCAGCAGCTTAATTGGACAGGGGCCCTACAATGAGCAGTTCTTC.

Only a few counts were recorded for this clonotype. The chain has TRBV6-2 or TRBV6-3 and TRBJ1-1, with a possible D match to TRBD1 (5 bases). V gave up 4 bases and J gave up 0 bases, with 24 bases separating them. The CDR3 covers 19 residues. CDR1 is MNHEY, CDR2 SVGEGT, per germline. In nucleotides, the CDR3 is TGTGCCAGCAGTTGGGCTCGACAGACCCTACGAGGCATGAACACTGAAGCTTTCTTT. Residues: CASSWARQTLRGMNTEAFF.

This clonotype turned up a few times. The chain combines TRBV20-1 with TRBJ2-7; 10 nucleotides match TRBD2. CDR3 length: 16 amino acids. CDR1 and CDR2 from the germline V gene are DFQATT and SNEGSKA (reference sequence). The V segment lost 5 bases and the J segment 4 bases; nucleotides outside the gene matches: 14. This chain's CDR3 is CSAHTSGGAALYEQYF. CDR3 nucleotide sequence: TGCAGTGCTCATACCAGCGGGGGGGCGGCTCTATACGAGCAGTACTTC.

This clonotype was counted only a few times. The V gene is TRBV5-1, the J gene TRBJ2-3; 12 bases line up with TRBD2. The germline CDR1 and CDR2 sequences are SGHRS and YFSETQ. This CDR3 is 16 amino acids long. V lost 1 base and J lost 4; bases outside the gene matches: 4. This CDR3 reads CASSLTSGGRPDTQYF. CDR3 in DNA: TGCGCCAGCAGCTTGACTAGCGGGGGGCGGCCAGATACGCAGTATTTT.

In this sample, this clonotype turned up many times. The DNA of the CDR3 is TGTGCCAGCAGCCCCAGGGTCCATACTGAAGCTTTCTTT. This translates into CASSPRVHTEAFF. V usage is TRBV7-2 and J usage is TRBJ1-1; D possibly corresponds to TRBD1 (5 bases). CDR3 length: 13 residues. V dropped 5 bases and J dropped 5 bases, with 12 bases sitting between them. The germline V gene has CDR1 SGHTA and CDR2 FQGNSA.

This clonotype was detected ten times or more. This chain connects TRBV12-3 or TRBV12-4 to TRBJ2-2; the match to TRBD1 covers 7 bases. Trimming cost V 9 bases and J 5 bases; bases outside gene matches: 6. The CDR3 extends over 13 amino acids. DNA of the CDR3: TGTGCCAGTAACAGGGGCCGGACCGGGGAGCTGTTTTTT. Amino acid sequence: CASNRGRTGELFF.

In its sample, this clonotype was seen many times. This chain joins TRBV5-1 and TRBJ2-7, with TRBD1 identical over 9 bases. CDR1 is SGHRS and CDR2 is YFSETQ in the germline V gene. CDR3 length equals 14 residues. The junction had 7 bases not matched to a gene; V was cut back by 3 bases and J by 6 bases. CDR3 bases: TGCGCCAGCAGCTGGGGACAGGGTACGAGCGAGCAGTACGTC. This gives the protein CASSWGQGTSEQYV.

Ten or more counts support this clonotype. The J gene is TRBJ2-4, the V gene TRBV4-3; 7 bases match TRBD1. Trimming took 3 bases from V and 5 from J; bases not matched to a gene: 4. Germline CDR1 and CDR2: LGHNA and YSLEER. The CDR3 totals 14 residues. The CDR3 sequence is CASSHGDRQNIQYF. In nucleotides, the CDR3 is TGCGCCAGCAGCCACGGGGACAGACAAAACATTCAGTACTTC.

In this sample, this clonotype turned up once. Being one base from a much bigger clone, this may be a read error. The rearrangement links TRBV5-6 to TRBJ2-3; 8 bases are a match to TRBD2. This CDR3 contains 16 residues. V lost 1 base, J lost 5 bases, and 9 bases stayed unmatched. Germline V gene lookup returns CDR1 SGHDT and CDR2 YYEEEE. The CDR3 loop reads CASSLRGGPGKDTQYF. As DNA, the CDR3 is TGTGCCAGCAGCTTGCGGGGGGGCCCTGGCAAAGATACGCAGTATTTT.

The CDR3, as DNA: TGTGCCAGCAGCCCCGCCGGGGCTAGACTTTGGGAGCTGTTTTTT. As protein: CASSPAGARLWELFF. The genes are TRBV7-9 and TRBJ2-2, with D perhaps assigned TRBD1 or TRBD2 (5 bases each). Trimming pared 5 bases from V and 9 bases from J, leaving 19 bases between. This CDR3 is 15 amino acids long. Germline V lookup: CDR1 SEHNR, CDR2 FQNEAQ (reference sequence). Full variable domain (remainder filled in from reference TRBV7-9 and TRBJ2-2): DTGVSQNPRHKITKRGQNVTFRCDPISEHNRLYWYRQTLGQGPEFLTYFQNEAQLEKSRLLSDRFSAERPKGSFSTLEIQRTEQGDSAMYLCASSPAGARLWELFFGEGSRLTVL.

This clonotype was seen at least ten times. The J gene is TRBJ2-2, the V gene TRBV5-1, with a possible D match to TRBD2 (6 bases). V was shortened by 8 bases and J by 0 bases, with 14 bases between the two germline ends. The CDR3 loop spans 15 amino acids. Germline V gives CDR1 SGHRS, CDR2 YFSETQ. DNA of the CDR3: TGCGCCAGTCAACCTGGGGGGACGAACACCGGGGAGCTGTTTTTT. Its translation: CASQPGGTNTGELFF. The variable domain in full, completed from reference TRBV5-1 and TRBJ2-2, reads KAGVTQTPRYLIKTRGQQVTLSCSPISGHRSVSWYQQTPGQGLQFLFEYFSETQRNKGNFPGRFSGRQFSNSRSEMNVSTLELGDSALYLCASQPGGTNTGELFFGEGSRLTVL.

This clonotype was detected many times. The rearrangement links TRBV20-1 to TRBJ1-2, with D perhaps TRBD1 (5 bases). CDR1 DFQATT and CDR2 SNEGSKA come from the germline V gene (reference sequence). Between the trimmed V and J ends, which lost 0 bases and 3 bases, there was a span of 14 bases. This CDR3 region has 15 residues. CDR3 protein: CSARDLLRDHYGYTF. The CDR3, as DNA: TGCAGTGCTAGAGATTTACTCAGGGATCACTATGGCTACACCTTC.

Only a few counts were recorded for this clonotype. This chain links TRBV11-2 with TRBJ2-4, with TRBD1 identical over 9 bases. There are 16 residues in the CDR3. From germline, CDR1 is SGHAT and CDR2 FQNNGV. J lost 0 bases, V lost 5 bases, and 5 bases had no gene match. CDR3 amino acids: CASSQGTGLAKNIQYF. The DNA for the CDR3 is TGTGCCAGCAGCCAAGGGACAGGGTTAGCCAAAAACATTCAGTACTTC.

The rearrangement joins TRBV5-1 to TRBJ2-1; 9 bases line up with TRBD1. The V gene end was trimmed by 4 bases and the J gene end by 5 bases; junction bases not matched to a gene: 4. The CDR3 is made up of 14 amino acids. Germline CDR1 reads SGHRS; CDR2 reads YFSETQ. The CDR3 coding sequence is TGCGCCAGCAGCAACGACAGGGGGAACAATGAGCAGTTCTTC. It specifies CASSNDRGNNEQFF.

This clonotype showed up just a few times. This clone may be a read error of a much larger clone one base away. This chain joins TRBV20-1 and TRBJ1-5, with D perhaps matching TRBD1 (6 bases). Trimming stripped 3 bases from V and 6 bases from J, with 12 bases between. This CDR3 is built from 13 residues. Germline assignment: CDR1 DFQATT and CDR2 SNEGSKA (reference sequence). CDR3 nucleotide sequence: TGCAGTGCTAGGTCAGGGGAGGGTCAGCCCCAGCATTTT. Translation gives CSARSGEGQPQHF.

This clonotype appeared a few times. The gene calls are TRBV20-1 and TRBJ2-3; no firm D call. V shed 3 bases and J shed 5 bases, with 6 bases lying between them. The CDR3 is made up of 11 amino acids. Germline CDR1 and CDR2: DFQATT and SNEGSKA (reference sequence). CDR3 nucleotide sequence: TGCAGTGCTAGGGGAATAGATACGCAGTATTTT. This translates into CSARGIDTQYF.

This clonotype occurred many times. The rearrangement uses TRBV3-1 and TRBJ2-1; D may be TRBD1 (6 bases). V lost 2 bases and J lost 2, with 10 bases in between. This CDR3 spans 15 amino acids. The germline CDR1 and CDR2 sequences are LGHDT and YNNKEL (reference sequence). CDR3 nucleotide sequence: TGTGCCAGCAGCCAAATGCCAGGGGCCTACAATGAGCAGTTCTTC. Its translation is CASSQMPGAYNEQFF.

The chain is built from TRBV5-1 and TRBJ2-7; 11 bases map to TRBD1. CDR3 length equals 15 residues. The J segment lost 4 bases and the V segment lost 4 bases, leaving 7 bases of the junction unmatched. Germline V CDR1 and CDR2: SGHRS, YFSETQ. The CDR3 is CASSPGTGGVYEQYF. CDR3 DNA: TGCGCCAGCAGCCCCGGGACAGGGGGTGTGTACGAGCAGTACTTC.

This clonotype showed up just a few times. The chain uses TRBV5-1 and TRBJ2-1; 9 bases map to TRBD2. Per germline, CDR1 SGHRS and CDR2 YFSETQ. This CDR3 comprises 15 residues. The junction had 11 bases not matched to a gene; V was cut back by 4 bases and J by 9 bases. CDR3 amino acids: CASSLQGTSLFEQFF. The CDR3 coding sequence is TGCGCCAGCAGCCTCCAGGGGACTAGCCTGTTTGAGCAGTTCTTC. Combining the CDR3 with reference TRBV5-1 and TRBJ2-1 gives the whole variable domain KAGVTQTPRYLIKTRGQQVTLSCSPISGHRSVSWYQQTPGQGLQFLFEYFSETQRNKGNFPGRFSGRQFSNSRSEMNVSTLELGDSALYLCASSLQGTSLFEQFFGPGTRLTVL.

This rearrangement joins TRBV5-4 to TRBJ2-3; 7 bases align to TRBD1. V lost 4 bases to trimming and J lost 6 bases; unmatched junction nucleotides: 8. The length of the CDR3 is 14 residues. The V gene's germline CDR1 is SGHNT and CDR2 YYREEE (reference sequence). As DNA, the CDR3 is TGTGCCAGCAGCCCACAGGGGACCCGGGATACGCAGTATTTT. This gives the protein CASSPQGTRDTQYF.

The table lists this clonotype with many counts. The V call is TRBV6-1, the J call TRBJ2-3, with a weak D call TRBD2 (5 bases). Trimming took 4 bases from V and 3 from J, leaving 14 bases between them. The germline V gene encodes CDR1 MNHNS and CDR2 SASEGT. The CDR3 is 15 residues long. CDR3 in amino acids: CASSVRDPATDTQYF. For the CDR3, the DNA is TGTGCCAGCAGTGTTCGGGATCCGGCGACAGATACGCAGTATTTT.

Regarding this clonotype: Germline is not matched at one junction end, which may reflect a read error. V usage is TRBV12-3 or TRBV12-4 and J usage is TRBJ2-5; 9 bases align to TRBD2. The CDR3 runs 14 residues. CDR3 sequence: CASSRRGGGESQYF. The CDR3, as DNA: TGTGCCAGCAGCCGGCGGGGGGGCGGAGAGTCCCAGTACTTC.

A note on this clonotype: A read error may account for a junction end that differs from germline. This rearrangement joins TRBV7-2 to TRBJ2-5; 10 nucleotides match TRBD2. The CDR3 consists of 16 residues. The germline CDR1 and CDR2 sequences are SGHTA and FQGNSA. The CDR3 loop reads CASSLAPAGGHETQYF. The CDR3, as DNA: TGTGCCAGCAGTTTAGCCCCAGCGGGGGGGCATGAGACCCAGTACTTC. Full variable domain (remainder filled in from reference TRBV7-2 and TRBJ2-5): GAGVSQSPSNKVTEKGKDVELRCDPISGHTALYWYRQSLGQGLEFLIYFQGNSAPDKSGLPSDRFSAERTGGSVSTLTIQRTQQEDSAVYLCASSLAPAGGHETQYFGPGTRLLVL.